The 2 T cell receptor beta chains listed next were all sequenced from one sample in a study of T cell changes during pregnancy in multiple sclerosis. Data came from immunoSEQ multiplex PCR; TCRdb stores just in-frame clones and leaves some out. The table records around 15,000 clones, 90% to 95% of them present only once. The source material was peripheral blood, sampled in the second trimester of pregnancy. These receptors came from a female donor in good health, enrolled as a control in a pregnancy study.

The V gene is TRBV7-2, the J gene TRBJ2-7, with 15 bases identical to TRBD2. After removal of 4 bases from V and 4 bases from J, the junction contained 8 bases not matched to a gene. CDR3 length: 17 amino acids. Germline-derived CDR1 and CDR2 are SGHTA and FQGNSA. This chain's CDR3 is CASSSGTSGGRRYEQYF. Written as DNA, the CDR3 is TGTGCCAGCAGCTCCGGGACTAGCGGGGGGCGGAGGTACGAGCAGTACTTC.

V and J are TRBV6-5 and TRBJ2-1; 11 bases are shared with TRBD2. CDR1 and CDR2 from the germline V gene are MNHEY and SVGAGI. After removal of 4 bases from V and 8 bases from J, the junction contained 4 bases not matched to a gene. This CDR3 region has 14 residues. The CDR3 DNA is TGTGCCAGCAGTTTTAGCGGGGGGGCTGATGAGCAGTTCTTC. This encodes CASSFSGGADEQFF.